The 20 T cell receptor beta chains below were found in one sample sequenced in a study of cytomegalovirus exposure and HLA in healthy donors. The study ran its PCR with 60 Vbeta and 13 Jbeta primers. Repertoires were generated with immunoSEQ multiplex PCR, while TCRdb's copy carries only in-frame clones and drops some. The sample has approximately 85,000 clones; nearly 80% are singletons. The sequencing sample was made of PBMCs. The receptors come from a woman in her forties or fifties in good health and CMV-seropositive.

The chain carries TRBV14 and TRBJ2-1, with 11 bases lining up with TRBD2. This CDR3 spans 16 amino acids. The V gene end was trimmed by 1 base and the J gene end by 3 bases; junction bases not matched to a gene: 2. CDR1 and CDR2 (germline): SGHDN, FVKESK. The DNA for the CDR3 is TGTGCCAGCAGCCAAGGACTAGCGGGATTCTACAATGAGCAGTTCTTC. It translates to CASSQGLAGFYNEQFF.

V usage is TRBV5-1 and J usage is TRBJ2-2; D unresolved. Germline V gene sequence: CDR1 SGHRS, CDR2 YFSETQ. CDR3 length equals 15 residues. Between the trimmed V and J ends, which lost 0 bases and 4 bases, there was a span of 10 bases. CDR3 sequence reads: CASSLAITSTGELFF. The CDR3 DNA reads TGCGCCAGCAGCTTGGCCATAACGAGCACCGGGGAGCTGTTTTTT.

The gene calls are TRBV9 and TRBJ1-2; 7 nucleotides agree with TRBD1. The ends lost 0 bases at V and 3 bases at J; junction bases unmatched: 2. Germline V CDR1 and CDR2: SGDLS, YYNGEE. The CDR3 contains 14 residues. This CDR3 reads CASSVAGGDYGYTF. The CDR3 nucleotides are TGTGCCAGCAGCGTAGCAGGGGGTGACTATGGCTACACCTTC.

The chain has TRBV7-2 and TRBJ2-3; the match to TRBD2 covers 13 bases. The CDR3 is 16 residues long. After removal of 5 bases from V and 5 bases from J, the junction contained 7 bases not matched to a gene. Germline lookup yields CDR1 SGHTA and CDR2 FQGNSA. CDR3 coding DNA: TGTGCCAGCAGCCCTACACTAGCGGGGGGGGGAGATACGCAGTATTTT. It is translated as CASSPTLAGGGDTQYF.

J is TRBJ2-1 and V is TRBV5-1, with D maybe TRBD1 (6 bases). CDR1 and CDR2 from the germline V gene are SGHRS and YFSETQ. This CDR3 contains 14 residues. Trimming pared 1 base from V and 12 bases from J, leaving 17 bases between. CDR3 in amino acids: CASSLFPDSGRQFF. Written as DNA, the CDR3 is TGCGCCAGCAGCTTGTTTCCGGACAGTGGGAGGCAGTTCTTC.

J is TRBJ2-1 and V is TRBV27; D not certain. V lost 3 bases and J 0 bases, leaving 12 bases between the germline ends. There are 16 residues in the CDR3. From germline, CDR1 is MNHEY and CDR2 SMNVEV (reference sequence). The CDR3 here is CASSFSSPSSYNEQFF. For the CDR3, the DNA is TGTGCCAGCAGTTTCTCGTCTCCGAGCTCCTACAATGAGCAGTTCTTC.

Details on this clone: A read error likely explains this, since a far larger clone differs by one base. This specimen includes other DNA sequences encoding the same CDR3. This rearrangement joins TRBV10-3 to TRBJ1-2; D is possibly TRBD1 (5 bases). The length of the CDR3 is 15 residues. The germline V gene has CDR1 ENHRY and CDR2 SYGVKD. CDR3 nucleotide sequence: TGTGCCAGCAGTGATACACCCGACAGCCCTTATGGCTACACCTTC. The encoded protein is CASSDTPDSPYGYTF.

This rearrangement joins TRBV5-5 to TRBJ1-1, with 7 positions matching TRBD1. CDR1 is SGHKS and CDR2 is YYEKEE in the germline V gene (reference sequence). V trimming: 3 bases; J trimming: 5 bases; junction bases outside the gene matches: 10. This CDR3 contains 15 residues. The CDR3 reads CASSSSRQGRTEAFF. In DNA form, the CDR3 reads TGTGCCAGCAGCTCCTCGAGACAGGGCAGGACTGAAGCTTTCTTT.

This rearrangement joins TRBV27 to TRBJ2-7; tentatively, D is TRBD1 (6 bases). The CDR3 runs 15 residues. Trimming took 2 bases from V and 3 from J, leaving 14 bases between them. In germline, CDR1 is MNHEY, CDR2 SMNVEV (reference sequence). The DNA of the CDR3 is TGTGCCAGCAGTTTAGGGGACACCAGCTTCTACGAGCAGTACTTC. Translating gives CASSLGDTSFYEQYF.

The chain recombines TRBV6-6 with TRBJ2-1; 8 bases fit TRBD2. V was clipped by 6 bases and J by 12 bases; unmatched bases: 7. Germline V gene lookup returns CDR1 MNHNY and CDR2 SVGAGI (reference sequence). There are 12 residues in the CDR3. The CDR3 coding sequence is TGTGCCAGCAGCGGGGGGGGCGGCCCGCAGTTCTTC. It codes for CASSGGGGPQFF.

This clone was seen only a few times. CDR3 in amino acids: CAWRSRADTQYF. Written as DNA, the CDR3 is TGTGCCTGGAGGTCCAGGGCAGATACGCAGTATTTT. The rearrangement uses TRBV30 and TRBJ2-3; the D gene is possibly TRBD1 (5 bases). Deletions cut 3 bases from V and 4 bases from J, with 8 bases between. This CDR3 is 12 amino acids long. Germline-derived CDR1 and CDR2 are GTSNPN and SVGIG (reference sequence).

V and J are TRBV4-1 and TRBJ2-1; D is possibly TRBD2 (6 bases). The CDR3 sequence is 14 residues long. Germline lookup yields CDR1 MGHRA and CDR2 YSYEKL. Trimming left V 7 bases short and J 8 bases short, with 18 bases between. The CDR3 sequence is CASNTGLWGDEQFF. The CDR3 nucleotides are TGCGCCAGCAATACGGGACTCTGGGGTGATGAGCAGTTCTTC.

This clone came up a few times. V is TRBV19 and J is TRBJ1-4; 11 bases align to TRBD1. The ends lost 5 bases at V and 7 bases at J; junction bases unmatched: 6. The germline V gene encodes CDR1 LNHDA and CDR2 SQIVND (reference sequence). The CDR3 loop spans 15 amino acids. The CDR3 region is CASSPRTGGGEKLFF. CDR3 nucleotide sequence: TGTGCCAGTAGTCCGCGGACAGGGGGCGGTGAAAAACTGTTTTTT.

A single count supports this clone. The chain uses TRBV6-5 and TRBJ1-2; 8 positions agree with TRBD1. The CDR3 totals 15 residues. Germline V gene data show CDR1 as MNHEY and CDR2 as SVGAGI. The junction had 10 bases not matched to a gene; V was cut back by 2 bases and J by 8 bases. As DNA, the CDR3 is TGTGCCAGCAGTTACGGAAATCAGGGGGCAGCGGGCTACACCTTC. Amino acids: CASSYGNQGAAGYTF.

The rearrangement joins TRBV11-2 to TRBJ1-1; D remains unclear. Germline CDR1 and CDR2: SGHAT and FQNNGV. The CDR3 contains 15 residues. V lost 3 bases, J lost 6 bases, and 17 bases lay in between. The CDR3 DNA follows: TGTGCCAGCAGCTTCGGCGGCTCCCTACGCGCTGAAGCTTTCTTT. This sequence encodes CASSFGGSLRAEAFF.

The gene calls are TRBV19 and TRBJ1-5; 9 bases align to TRBD1. The CDR3 covers 14 residues. The junction had 11 bases not matched to a gene; V was cut back by 8 bases and J by 9 bases. Germline V gene lookup returns CDR1 LNHDA and CDR2 SQIVND (reference sequence). The CDR3 region is CASSLGQGVPPQHF. DNA for the CDR3: TGTGCCAGTTCGCTGGGACAGGGAGTACCGCCCCAGCATTTT.

The gene calls are TRBV19 and TRBJ1-5; D unresolved. The V gene's germline CDR1 is LNHDA and CDR2 SQIVND (reference sequence). The V end was cut by 1 base, the J end by 4 bases, with 11 bases between. CDR3 size: 15 residues. CDR3 sequence (DNA): TGTGCCAGTAGTATAGGCGGGCGGATGAATCAGCCCCAGCATTTT. Translating gives CASSIGGRMNQPQHF.

J is TRBJ2-7 and V is TRBV7-9; a weak D match, TRBD2 (6 bases). Germline CDR1 reads SEHNR; CDR2 reads FQNEAQ (reference sequence). The CDR3 spans 15 residues. Trimming left V 1 base short and J 1 base short, with 11 bases between. The CDR3 is CASSLGGRESYEQYV. CDR3 DNA sequence: TGTGCCAGCAGCTTAGGAGGCCGGGAGTCCTACGAGCAGTACGTC.

J is TRBJ2-3 and V is TRBV19, with a tentative D call TRBD1 (5 bases). V shed 1 base and J shed 5 bases, with 10 bases lying between them. Germline CDR1 LNHDA, CDR2 SQIVND (reference sequence). The CDR3 is made up of 14 amino acids. The CDR3 region has the DNA TGTGCCAGTAGTATAGGGACACCGCAAGATACGCAGTATTTT. Translating gives CASSIGTPQDTQYF.

The chain recombines TRBV7-9 with TRBJ1-4; D might be TRBD1 (5 bases). Germline V CDR1 and CDR2: SEHNR, FQNEAQ (reference sequence). The CDR3 contains 15 residues. The V and J ends lost 4 bases and 7 bases respectively, with 16 bases between them. CDR3 DNA: TGTGCCAGCAGCTGGGGGGAAGCGACGGTTGAAAAACTGTTTTTT. It encodes CASSWGEATVEKLFF. The full variable domain, rest sourced from reference TRBV7-9 and TRBJ1-4, is DTGVSQNPRHKITKRGQNVTFRCDPISEHNRLYWYRQTLGQGPEFLTYFQNEAQLEKSRLLSDRFSAERPKGSFSTLEIQRTEQGDSAMYLCASSWGEATVEKLFFGSGTQLSVL.